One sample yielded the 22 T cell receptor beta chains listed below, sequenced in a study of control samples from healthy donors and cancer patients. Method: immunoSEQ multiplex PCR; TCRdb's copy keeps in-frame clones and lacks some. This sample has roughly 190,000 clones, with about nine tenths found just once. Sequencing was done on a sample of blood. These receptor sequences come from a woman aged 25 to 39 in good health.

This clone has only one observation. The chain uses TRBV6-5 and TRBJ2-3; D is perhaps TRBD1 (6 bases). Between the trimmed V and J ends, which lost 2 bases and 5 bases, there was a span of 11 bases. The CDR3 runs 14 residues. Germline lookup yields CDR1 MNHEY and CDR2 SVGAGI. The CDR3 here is CASSYLTGEDTQYF. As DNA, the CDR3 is TGTGCCAGCAGTTACCTGACAGGTGAAGATACGCAGTATTTT.

For the CDR3, the DNA is TGTGCCAGCAGACGACAGGGAGATGGCTACACCTTC. Translated, it gives CASRRQGDGYTF. This chain connects TRBV27 to TRBJ1-2, with 7 bases matching TRBD1. This CDR3 is built from 12 residues. The trim removed 6 bases at V and 6 bases at J, leaving 4 bases unmatched. Per the germline V gene, CDR1 is MNHEY and CDR2 is SMNVEV (reference sequence).

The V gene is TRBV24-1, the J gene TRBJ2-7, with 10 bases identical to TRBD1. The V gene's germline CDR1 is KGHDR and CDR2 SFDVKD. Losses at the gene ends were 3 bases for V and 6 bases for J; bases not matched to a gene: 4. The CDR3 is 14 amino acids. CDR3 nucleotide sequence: TGTGCCACCAGTGATCCCGACAGGGGGCCCGAGCAGTACTTC. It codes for CATSDPDRGPEQYF.

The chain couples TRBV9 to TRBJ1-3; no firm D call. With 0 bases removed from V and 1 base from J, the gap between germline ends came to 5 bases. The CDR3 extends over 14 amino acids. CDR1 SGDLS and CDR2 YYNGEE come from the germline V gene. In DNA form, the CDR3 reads TGTGCCAGCAGCGTAGTGAGTTCTGGAAACACCATATATTTT. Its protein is CASSVVSSGNTIYF.

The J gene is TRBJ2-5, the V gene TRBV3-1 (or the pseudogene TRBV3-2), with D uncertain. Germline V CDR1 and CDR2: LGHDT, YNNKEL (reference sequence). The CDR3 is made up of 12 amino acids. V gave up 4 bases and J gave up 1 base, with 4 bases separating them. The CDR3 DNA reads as TGTGCCAGCAGCCCTGTCCAAGAGACCCAGTACTTC. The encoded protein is CASSPVQETQYF.

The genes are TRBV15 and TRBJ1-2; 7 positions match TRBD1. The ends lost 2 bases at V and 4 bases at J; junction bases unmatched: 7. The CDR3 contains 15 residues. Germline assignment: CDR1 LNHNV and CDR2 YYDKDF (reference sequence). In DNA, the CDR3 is TGTGCCACCAGCAGACCCCGACAGGGAGGCTATGGCTACACCTTC. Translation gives CATSRPRQGGYGYTF.

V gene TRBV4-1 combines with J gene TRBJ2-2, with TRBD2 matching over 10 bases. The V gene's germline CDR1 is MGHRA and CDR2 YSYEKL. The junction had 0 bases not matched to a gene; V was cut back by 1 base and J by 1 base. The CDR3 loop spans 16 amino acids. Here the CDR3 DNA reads TGCGCCAGCAGCCAAGGACTAGCGGGGAACACCGGGGAGCTGTTTTTT. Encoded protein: CASSQGLAGNTGELFF.

The CDR3 region has the DNA TGTGCCAGCCCTCGGACAGGATGGGAAAAACTGTTTTTT. Translated: CASPRTGWEKLFF. J is TRBJ1-4 and V is TRBV6-4, with TRBD1 matching over 7 bases. Germline V CDR1 and CDR2: MRHNA, SNTAGT. J gave up 8 bases and V 8 bases, and 8 bases lay outside the gene matches. The CDR3 is made up of 13 amino acids.

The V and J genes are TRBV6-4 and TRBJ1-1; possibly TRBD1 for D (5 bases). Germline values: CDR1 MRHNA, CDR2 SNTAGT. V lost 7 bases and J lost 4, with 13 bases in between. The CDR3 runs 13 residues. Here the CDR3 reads CASTLGEGTEAFF. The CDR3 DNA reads TGTGCCAGCACCTTAGGGGAGGGCACTGAAGCTTTCTTT.

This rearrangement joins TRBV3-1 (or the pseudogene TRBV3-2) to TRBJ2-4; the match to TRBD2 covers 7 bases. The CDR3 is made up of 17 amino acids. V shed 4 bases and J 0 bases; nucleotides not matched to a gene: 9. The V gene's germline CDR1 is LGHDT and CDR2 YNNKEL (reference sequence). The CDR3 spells CASSPGTTRLAKNIQYF. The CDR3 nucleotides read TGTGCCAGCAGCCCCGGGACTACGAGACTAGCCAAAAACATTCAGTACTTC.

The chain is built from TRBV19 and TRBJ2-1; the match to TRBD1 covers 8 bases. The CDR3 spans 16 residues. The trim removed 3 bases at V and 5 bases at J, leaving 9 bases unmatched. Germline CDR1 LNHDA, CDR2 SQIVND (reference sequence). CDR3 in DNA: TGTGCCAGTAGTATCGCCCGGACAGGGATAAACAATGAGCAGTTCTTC. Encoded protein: CASSIARTGINNEQFF.

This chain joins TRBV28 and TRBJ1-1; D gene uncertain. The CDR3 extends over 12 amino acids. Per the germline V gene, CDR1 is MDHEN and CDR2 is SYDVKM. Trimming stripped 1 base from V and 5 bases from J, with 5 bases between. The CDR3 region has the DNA TGTGCCAGCAGTTTATCGTGGACTGAAGCTTTCTTT. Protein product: CASSLSWTEAFF.

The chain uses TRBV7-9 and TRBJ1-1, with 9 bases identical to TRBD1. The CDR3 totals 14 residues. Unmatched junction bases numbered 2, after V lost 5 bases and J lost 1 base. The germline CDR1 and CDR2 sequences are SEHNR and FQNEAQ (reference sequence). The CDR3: CASSEQGANTEAFF. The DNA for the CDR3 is TGTGCCAGCAGCGAACAGGGGGCGAACACTGAAGCTTTCTTT.

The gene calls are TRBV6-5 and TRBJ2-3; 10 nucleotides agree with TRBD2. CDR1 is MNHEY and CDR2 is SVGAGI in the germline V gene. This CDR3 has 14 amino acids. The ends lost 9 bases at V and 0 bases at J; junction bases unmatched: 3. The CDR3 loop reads CARLTSGSTDTQYF. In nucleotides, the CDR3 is TGTGCCAGATTGACTAGCGGGAGCACAGATACGCAGTATTTT.

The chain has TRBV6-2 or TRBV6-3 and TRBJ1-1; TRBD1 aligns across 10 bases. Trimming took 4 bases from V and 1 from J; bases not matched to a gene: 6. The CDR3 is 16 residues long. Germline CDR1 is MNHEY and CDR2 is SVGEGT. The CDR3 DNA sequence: TGTGCCAGCAGTTCCCCGACAGGGGGCGGGAACACTGAAGCTTTCTTT. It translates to CASSSPTGGGNTEAFF.

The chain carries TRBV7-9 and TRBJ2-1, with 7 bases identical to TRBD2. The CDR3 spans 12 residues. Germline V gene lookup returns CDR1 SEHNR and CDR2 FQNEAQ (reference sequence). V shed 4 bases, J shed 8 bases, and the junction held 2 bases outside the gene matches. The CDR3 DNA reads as TGTGCCAGCAGCTGGACTAGATATGAGCAGTTCTTC. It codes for CASSWTRYEQFF.

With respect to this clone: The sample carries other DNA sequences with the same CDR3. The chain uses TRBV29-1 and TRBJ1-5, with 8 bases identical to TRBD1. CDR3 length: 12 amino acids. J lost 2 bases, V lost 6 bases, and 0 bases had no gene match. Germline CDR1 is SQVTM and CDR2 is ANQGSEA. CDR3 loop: CSVGQGNQPQHF. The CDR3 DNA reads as TGCAGCGTGGGACAGGGCAATCAGCCCCAGCATTTT. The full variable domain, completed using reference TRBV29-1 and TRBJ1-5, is SAVISQKPSRDICQRGTSLTIQCQVDSQVTMMFWYRQQPGQSLTLIATANQGSEATYESGFVIDKFPISRPNLTFSTLTVSNMSPEDSSIYLCSVGQGNQPQHFGDGTRLSIL.

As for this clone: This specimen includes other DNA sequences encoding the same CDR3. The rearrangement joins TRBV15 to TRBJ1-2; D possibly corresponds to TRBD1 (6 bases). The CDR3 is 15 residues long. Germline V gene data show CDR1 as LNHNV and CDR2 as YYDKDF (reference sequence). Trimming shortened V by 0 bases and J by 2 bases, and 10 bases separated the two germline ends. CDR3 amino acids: CATSRDLGANYGYTF. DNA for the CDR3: TGTGCCACCAGCAGAGATCTGGGGGCGAACTATGGCTACACCTTC.

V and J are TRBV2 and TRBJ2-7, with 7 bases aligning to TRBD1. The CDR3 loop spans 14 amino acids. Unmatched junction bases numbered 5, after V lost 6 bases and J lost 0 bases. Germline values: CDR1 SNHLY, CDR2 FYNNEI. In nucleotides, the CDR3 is TGTGCCAGCAGAGACTGGGACAGCTCCTACGAGCAGTACTTC. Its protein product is CASRDWDSSYEQYF.

The CDR3 sequence: CASSLAGGVYEQYF. CDR3 nucleotides: TGTGCCAGCAGCTTAGCAGGGGGGGTCTACGAGCAGTACTTC. V and J are TRBV7-9 and TRBJ2-7; possible D gene TRBD2, 7 bases. Germline CDR1 and CDR2: SEHNR and FQNEAQ (reference sequence). The CDR3 extends over 14 amino acids. The V end lost 0 bases, the J end lost 3 bases, and 9 bases lay between the germline ends.

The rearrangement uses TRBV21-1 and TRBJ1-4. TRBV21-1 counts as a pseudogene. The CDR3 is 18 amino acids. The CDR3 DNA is TGTGCCAGCATGTGTCGGGGGAAGGGCGCGCGGACTAATGAAAAACTGTTTTTT. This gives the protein CASMCRGKGARTNEKLFF.

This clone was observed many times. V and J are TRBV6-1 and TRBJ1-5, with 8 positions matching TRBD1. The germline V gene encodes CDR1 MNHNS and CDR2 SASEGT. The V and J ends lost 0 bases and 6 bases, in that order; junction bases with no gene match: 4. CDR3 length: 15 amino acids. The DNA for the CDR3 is TGTGCCAGCAGTGAAGCCAGGGGGCAAGGTCAGCCCCAGCATTTT. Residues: CASSEARGQGQPQHF.